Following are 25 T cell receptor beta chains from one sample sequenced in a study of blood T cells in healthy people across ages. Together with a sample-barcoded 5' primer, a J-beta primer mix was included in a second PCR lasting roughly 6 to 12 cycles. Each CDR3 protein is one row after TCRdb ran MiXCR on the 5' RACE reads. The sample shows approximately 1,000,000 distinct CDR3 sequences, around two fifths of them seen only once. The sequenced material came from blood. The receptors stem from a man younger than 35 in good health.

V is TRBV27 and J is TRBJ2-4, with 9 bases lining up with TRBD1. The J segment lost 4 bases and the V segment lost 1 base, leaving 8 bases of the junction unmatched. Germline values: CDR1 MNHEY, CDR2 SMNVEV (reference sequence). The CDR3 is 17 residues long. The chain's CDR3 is CASSLYRLGTGKNIQYF. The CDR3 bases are TGTGCCAGCAGTTTATACCGACTCGGGACAGGGAAAAACATTCAGTACTTC.

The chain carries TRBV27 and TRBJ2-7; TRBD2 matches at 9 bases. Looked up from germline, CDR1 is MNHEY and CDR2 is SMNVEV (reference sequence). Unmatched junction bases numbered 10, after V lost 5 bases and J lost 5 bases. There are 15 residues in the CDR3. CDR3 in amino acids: CASSPGLALTHEQYF. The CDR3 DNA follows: TGTGCCAGCAGTCCCGGACTAGCGTTAACCCACGAGCAGTACTTC.

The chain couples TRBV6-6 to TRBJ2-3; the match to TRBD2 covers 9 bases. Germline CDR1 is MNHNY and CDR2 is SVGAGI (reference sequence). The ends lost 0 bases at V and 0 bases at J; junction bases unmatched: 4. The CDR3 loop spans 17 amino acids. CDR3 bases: TGTGCCAGCAGTTACTCGGCTAGCGGGGCTAGCACAGATACGCAGTATTTT. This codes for CASSYSASGASTDTQYF.

CDR3 amino acids: CSATESGGGLNEQFF. The CDR3 DNA sequence: TGCAGCGCAACAGAGAGCGGGGGAGGCCTAAATGAGCAGTTCTTC. The chain links TRBV20-1 to TRBJ2-1; the match to TRBD2 covers 8 bases. The CDR3 loop spans 15 amino acids. Germline lookup yields CDR1 DFQATT and CDR2 SNEGSKA (reference sequence).

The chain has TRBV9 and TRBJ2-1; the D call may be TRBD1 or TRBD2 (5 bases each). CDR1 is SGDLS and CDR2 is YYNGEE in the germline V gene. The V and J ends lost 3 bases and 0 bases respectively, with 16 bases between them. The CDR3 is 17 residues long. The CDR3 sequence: CASSASGADSSYNEQFF. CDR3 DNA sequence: TGTGCCAGCAGCGCTTCCGGGGCGGATAGCTCCTACAATGAGCAGTTCTTC.

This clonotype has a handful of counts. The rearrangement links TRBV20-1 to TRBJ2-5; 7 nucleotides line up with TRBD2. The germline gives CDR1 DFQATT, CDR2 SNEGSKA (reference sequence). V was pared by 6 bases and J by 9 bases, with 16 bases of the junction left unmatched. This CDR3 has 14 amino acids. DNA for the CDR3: TGCAGTGCAGAAGGAGCGGGGCCAAATCGGGCCCAGTACTTC. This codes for CSAEGAGPNRAQYF.

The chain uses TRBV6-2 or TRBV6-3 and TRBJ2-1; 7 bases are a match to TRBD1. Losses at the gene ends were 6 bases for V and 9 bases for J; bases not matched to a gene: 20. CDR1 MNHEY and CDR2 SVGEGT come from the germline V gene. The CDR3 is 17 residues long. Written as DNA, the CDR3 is TGTGCCAGCAGAAGGGACCTGACAGGGATGGAAGTAGGTGAGCAGTTCTTC. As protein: CASRRDLTGMEVGEQFF.

CDR3 in DNA: TGTGCCAGCACCGGGACGCCTACTAGGAACACTGAAGCTTTCTTT. Translated, it gives CASTGTPTRNTEAFF. V gene TRBV2 combines with J gene TRBJ1-1; maybe TRBD1 (5 bases). CDR1 is SNHLY and CDR2 is FYNNEI in the germline V gene. The ends were cut back, 7 bases at V and 1 base at J, with 16 bases in the middle. There are 15 residues in the CDR3.

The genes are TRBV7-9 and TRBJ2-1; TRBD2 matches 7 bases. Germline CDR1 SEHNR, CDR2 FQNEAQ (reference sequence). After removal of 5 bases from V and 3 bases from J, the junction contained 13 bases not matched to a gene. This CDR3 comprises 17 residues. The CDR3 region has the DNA TGTGCCAGCAGCCCGACTATTAGAGCGGGAATCTACAATGAGCAGTTCTTC. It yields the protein CASSPTIRAGIYNEQFF.

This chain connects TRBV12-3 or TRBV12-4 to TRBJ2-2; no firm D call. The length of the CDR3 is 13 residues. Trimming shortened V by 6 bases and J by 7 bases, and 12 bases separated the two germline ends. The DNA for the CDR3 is TGTGCCAGCAGCCCCACTACGAGCGGGGAGCTGTTTTTT. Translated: CASSPTTSGELFF.

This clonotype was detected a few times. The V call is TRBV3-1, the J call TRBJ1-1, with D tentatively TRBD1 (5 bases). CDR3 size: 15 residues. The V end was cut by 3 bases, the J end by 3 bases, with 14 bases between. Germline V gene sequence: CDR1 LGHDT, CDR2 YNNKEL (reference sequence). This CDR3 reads CASSHPDGGDTEAFF. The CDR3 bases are TGTGCCAGCAGCCACCCTGACGGGGGTGACACTGAAGCTTTCTTT.

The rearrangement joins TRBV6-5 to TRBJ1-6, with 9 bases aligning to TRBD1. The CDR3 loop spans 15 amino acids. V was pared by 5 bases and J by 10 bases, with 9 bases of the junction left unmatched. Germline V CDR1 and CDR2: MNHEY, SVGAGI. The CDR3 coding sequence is TGTGCCAGCAGTCGAATACAGGGGGCAGGGTCACCCCTCCACTTT. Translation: CASSRIQGAGSPLHF.

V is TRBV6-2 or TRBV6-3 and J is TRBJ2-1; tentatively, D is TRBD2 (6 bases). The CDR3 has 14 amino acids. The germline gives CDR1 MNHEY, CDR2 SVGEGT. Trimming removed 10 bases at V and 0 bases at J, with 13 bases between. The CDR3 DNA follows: TGTGCCACCTCGGGGGTAAGCTCCTACAATGAGCAGTTCTTC. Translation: CATSGVSSYNEQFF.

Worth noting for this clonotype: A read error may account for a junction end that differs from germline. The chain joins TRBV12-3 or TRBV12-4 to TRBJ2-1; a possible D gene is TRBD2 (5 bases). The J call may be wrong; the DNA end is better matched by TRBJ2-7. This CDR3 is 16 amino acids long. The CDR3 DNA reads TGTGCCGGCAGTCCATCACTAGAGCTCTCCTACAATGAGCAGTACTTC. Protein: CAGSPSLELSYNEQYF.

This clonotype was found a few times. For the CDR3, the DNA is TGTGCCAGCAGTTACTGGACTAGCGGATTCCAAGAGACCCAGTACTTC. This translates into CASSYWTSGFQETQYF. The V and J genes are TRBV6-5 and TRBJ2-5, with 10 nucleotides matching TRBD2. The germline gives CDR1 MNHEY, CDR2 SVGAGI. V lost 1 base to trimming and J lost 1 base; unmatched junction nucleotides: 3. This CDR3 is 16 amino acids long.

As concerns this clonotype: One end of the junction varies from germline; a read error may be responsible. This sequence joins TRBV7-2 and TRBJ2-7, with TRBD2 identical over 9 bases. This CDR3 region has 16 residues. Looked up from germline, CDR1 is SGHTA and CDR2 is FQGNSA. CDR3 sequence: CANSPRLAAQYNEQYF. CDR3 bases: TGTGCCAACAGCCCCCGACTAGCGGCTCAATACAATGAGCAGTACTTC.

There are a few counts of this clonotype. The CDR3: CASSWEENRDRPLVGTDTQYF. CDR3 DNA: TGCGCCAGCAGCTGGGAGGAGAATAGGGACCGTCCCTTGGTGGGCACAGATACGCAGTATTTT. The J gene is TRBJ2-3, the V gene TRBV5-1; tentatively, D is TRBD2 (6 bases). This CDR3 is built from 21 residues. Germline V gives CDR1 SGHRS, CDR2 YFSETQ. V gave up 3 bases and J gave up 1 base, with 30 bases separating them.

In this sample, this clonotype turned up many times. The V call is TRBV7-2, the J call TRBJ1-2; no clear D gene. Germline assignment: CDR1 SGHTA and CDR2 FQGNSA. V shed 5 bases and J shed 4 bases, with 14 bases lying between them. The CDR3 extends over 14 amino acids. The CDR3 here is CASSRILSRYGYTF. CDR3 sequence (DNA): TGTGCCAGCAGCCGAATACTGTCACGCTATGGCTACACCTTC.

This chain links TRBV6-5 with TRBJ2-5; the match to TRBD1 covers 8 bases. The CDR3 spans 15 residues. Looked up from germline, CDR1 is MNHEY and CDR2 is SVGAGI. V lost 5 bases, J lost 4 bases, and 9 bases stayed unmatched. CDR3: CASSPHGTGGETQYF. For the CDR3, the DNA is TGTGCCAGCAGTCCCCACGGGACAGGTGGAGAGACCCAGTACTTC.

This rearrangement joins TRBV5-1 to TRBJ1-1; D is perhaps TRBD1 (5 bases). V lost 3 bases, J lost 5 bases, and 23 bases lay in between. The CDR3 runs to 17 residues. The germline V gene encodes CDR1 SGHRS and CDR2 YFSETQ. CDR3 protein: CASSYNPQGIRETEAFF. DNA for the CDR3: TGCGCCAGCAGCTATAACCCCCAGGGCATACGGGAGACTGAAGCTTTCTTT. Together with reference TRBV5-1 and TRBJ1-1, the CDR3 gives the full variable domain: KAGVTQTPRYLIKTRGQQVTLSCSPISGHRSVSWYQQTPGQGLQFLFEYFSETQRNKGNFPGRFSGRQFSNSRSEMNVSTLELGDSALYLCASSYNPQGIRETEAFFGQGTRLTVV.

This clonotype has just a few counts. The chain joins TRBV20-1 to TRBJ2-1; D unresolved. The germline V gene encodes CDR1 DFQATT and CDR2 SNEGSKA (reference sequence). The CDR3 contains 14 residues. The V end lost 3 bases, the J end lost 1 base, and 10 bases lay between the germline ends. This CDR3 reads CSARSMGSYNEQFF. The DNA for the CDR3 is TGCAGTGCTAGGAGTATGGGATCCTACAATGAGCAGTTCTTC.

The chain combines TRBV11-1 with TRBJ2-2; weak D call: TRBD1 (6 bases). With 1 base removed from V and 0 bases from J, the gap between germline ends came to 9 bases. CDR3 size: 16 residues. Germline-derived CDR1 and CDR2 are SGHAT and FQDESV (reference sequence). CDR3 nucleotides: TGTGCCAGCAGCTTAGACAGGGTCCCGAACACCGGGGAGCTGTTTTTT. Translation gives CASSLDRVPNTGELFF.

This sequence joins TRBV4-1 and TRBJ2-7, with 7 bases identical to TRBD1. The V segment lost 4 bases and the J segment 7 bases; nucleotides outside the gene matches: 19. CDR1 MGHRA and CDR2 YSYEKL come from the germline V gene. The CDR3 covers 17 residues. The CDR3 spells CASSLYARQGSANEQYF. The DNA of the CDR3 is TGCGCCAGCAGCCTTTACGCCCGACAGGGTTCGGCGAATGAGCAGTACTTC.

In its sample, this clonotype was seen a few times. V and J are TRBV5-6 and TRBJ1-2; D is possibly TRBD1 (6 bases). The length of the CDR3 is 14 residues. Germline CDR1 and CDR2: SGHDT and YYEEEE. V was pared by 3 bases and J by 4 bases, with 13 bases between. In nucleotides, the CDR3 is TGTGCCAGCAGCTCAGGACAGTCATTCTATGGCTACACCTTC. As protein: CASSSGQSFYGYTF.

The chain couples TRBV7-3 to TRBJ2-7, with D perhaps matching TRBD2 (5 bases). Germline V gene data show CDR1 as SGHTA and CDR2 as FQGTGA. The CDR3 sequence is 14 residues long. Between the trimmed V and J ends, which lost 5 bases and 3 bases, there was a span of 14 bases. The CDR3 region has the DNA TGTGCCAGCAGCAGCCGACAAGAGGGCTACGAGCAGTACTTC. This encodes CASSSRQEGYEQYF.